At least ten counts were recorded for the clone carrying this T cell receptor beta chain. As yet, its antigen is unknown. These data are taken from a study of CD8 T cells in ankylosing spondylitis. Overall study results and limits: Seemingly distinctive of ankylosing spondylitis blood was a TCR beta motif formed by eight highly homologous variants.

TCRdb re-derived calls from the 5' RACE reads in MiXCR, one entry per CDR3 protein. The sample has around 490,000 distinct CDR3 sequences; less than 6% are singletons. The specimen was blood, either unsorted or a sorted T cell fraction (not recorded which). This clonotype was sampled from a male donor with ankylosing spondylitis.

The CDR3 loop reads CASTPEGRNTEAFF. CDR3 nucleotide sequence: TGTGCCAGCACCCCCGAGGGAAGGAACACTGAAGCTTTCTTT. This chain connects TRBV7-9 to TRBJ1-1, with D unclear. The V end lost 7 bases, the J end lost 1 base, and 13 bases lay between the germline ends. The germline CDR1 and CDR2 sequences are SEHNR and FQNEAQ (reference sequence). The CDR3 covers 14 residues.